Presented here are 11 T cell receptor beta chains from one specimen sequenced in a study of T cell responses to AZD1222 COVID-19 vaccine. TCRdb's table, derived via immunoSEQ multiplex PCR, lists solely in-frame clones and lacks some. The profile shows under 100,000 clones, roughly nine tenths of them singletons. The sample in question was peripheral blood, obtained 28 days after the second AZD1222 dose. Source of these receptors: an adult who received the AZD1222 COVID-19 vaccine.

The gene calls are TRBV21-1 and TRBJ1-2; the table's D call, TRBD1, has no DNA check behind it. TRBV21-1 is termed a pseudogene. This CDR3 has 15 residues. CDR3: CASSKPQGHNYGYTF. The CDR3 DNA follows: TGTGCCAGCAGCAAGCCGCAGGGGCATAACTATGGCTACACCTTC.

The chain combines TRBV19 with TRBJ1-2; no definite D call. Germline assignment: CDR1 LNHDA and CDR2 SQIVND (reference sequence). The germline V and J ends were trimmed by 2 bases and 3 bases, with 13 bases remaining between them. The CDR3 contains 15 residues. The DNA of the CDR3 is TGTGCCAGTAGTATAACAGAGGGTCTGCACTATGGCTACACCTTC. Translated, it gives CASSITEGLHYGYTF.

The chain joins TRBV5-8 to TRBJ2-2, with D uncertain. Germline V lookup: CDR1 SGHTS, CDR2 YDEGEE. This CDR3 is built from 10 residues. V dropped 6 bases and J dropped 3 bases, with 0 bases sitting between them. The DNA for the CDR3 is TGTGCCAGCAACACCGGGGAGCTGTTTTTT. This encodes CASNTGELFF.

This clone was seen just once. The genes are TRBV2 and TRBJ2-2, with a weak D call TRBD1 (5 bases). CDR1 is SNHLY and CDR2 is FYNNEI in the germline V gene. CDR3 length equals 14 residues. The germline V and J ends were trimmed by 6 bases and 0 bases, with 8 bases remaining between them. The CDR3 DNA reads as TGTGCCAGCAGAGACAGTACGAACACCGGGGAGCTGTTTTTT. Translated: CASRDSTNTGELFF.

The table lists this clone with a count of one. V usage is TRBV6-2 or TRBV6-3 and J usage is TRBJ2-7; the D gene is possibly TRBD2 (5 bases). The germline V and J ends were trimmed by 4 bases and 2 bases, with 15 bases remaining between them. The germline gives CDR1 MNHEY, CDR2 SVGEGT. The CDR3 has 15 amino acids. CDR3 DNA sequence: TGTGCCAGCAGTTCCTCCGGGGAAACGACCTACGAGCAGTACTTC. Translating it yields CASSSSGETTYEQYF.

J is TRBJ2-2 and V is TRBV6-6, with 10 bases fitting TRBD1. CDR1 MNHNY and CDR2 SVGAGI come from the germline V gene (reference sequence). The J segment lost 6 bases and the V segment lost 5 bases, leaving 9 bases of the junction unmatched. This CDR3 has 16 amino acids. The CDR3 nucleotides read TGTGCCAGCAGTCCAGGGACAGGGGTAGGGCCCGGGGAGCTGTTTTTT. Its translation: CASSPGTGVGPGELFF.

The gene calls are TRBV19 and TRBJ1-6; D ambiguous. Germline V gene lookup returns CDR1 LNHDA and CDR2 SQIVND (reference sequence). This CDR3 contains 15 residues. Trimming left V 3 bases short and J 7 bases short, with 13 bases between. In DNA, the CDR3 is TGTGCCAGTAGTATCAAAACTACGGGCAATTCACCCCTCCACTTT. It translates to CASSIKTTGNSPLHF. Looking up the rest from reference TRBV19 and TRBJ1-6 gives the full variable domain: DGGITQSPKYLFRKEGQNVTLSCEQNLNHDAMYWYRQDPGQGLRLIYYSQIVNDFQKGDIAEGYSVSREKKESFPLTVTSAQKNPTAFYLCASSIKTTGNSPLHFGNGTRLTVT.

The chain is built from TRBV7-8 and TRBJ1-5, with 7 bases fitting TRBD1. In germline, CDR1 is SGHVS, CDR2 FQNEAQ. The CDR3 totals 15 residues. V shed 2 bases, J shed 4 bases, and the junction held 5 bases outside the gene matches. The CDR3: CASSLRSGGNQPQHF. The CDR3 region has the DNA TGTGCCAGCAGCTTACGTTCAGGGGGAAATCAGCCCCAGCATTTT.

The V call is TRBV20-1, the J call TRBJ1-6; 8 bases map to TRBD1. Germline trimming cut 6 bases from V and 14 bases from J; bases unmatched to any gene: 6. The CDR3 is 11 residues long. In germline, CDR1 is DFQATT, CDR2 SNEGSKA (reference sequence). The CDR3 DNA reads TGCAGTGCCCAGGACAGGGTCGCCCTCCACTTT. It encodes CSAQDRVALHF.

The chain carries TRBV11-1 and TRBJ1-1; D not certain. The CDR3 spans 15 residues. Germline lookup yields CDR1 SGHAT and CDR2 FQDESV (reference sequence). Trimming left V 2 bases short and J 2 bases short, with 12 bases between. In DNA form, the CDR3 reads TGTGCCAGCAGCTTAAGGGAGGGCATTAACACTGAAGCTTTCTTT. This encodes CASSLREGINTEAFF.

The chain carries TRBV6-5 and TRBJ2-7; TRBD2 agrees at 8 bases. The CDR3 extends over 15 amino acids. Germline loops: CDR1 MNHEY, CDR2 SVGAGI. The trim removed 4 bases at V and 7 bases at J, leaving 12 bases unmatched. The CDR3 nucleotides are TGTGCCAGCAGTTGGACTAGCATGGCCGGTGGTGAGCAGTACTTC. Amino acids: CASSWTSMAGGEQYF.